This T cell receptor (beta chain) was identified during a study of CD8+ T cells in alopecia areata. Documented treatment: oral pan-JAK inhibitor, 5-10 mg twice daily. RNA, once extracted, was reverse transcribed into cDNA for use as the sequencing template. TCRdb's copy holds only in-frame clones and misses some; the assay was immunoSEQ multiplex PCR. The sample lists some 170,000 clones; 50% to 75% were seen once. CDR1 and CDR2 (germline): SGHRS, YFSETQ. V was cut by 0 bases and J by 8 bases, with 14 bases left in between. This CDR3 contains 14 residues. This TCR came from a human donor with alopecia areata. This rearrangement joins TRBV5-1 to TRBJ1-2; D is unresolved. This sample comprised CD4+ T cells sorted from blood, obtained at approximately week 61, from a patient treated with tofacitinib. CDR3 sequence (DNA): TGCGCCAGCAGCTTGGCCGGGTCCTCTGGGGGCTACACCTTC. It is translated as CASSLAGSSGGYTF.